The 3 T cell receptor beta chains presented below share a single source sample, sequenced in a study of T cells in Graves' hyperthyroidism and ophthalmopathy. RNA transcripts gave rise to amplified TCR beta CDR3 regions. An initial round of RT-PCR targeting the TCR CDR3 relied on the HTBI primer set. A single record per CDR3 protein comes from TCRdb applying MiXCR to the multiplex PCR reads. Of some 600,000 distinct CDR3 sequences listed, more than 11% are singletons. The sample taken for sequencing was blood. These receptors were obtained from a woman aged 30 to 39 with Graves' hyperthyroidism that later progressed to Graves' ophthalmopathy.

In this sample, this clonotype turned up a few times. DNA of the CDR3: TGTGCCAGCAGCTTGGACCTGGGAAATGAGCAGTTCTTC. This encodes CASSLDLGNEQFF. The V gene is TRBV7-2, the J gene TRBJ2-1; no reliable D call. V shed 3 bases and J shed 7 bases, with 10 bases lying between them. The CDR3 has 13 amino acids. Germline V gene lookup returns CDR1 SGHTA and CDR2 FQGNSA.

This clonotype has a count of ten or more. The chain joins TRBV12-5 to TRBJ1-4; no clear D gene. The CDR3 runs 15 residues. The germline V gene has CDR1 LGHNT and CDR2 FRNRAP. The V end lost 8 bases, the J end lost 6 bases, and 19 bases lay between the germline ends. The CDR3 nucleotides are TGTGCTAGTACACCCTCAGGCCCTCGGGATGAAAAACTGTTTTTT. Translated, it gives CASTPSGPRDEKLFF.

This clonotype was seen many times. The CDR3 sequence: CASIRDSVIYGYTF. The CDR3 DNA reads TGTGCCAGCATTCGGGACAGTGTTATCTATGGCTACACCTTC. The V and J genes are TRBV6-1 and TRBJ1-2; 7 bases match TRBD1. With 7 bases clipped from V and 4 bases from J, the junction kept 9 bases outside the gene matches. In germline, CDR1 is MNHNS, CDR2 SASEGT. This CDR3 is built from 14 residues.